The rows below give T cell receptor beta chains drawn from one sample of a study of human thymus T cells. Measured with immunoSEQ multiplex PCR; TCRdb has only the in-frame clones, and not every one. The sample records 120,000 or so clones, over 85% being singletons. Material for sequencing was thymus tissue. The source is a boy in the first two years of life with a congenital heart defect but otherwise immunologically healthy. Each CDR3 is given with its conserved first and last residue. Fields, in order: CDR3 DNA, CDR3 protein, J gene, D gene, clone size, V gene. A D gene is named only where the DNA matches it firmly. Not all rows give a size; the values are once, few, many and, for expanded clones, a class.

TGCGCCAGCAGCTTGGTCGGGGAACTACAAGATACGCAGTATTTT,CASSLVGELQDTQYF,TRBJ2-3,-,-,TRBV5-1
TGTGCCAGCAGCTTGGAGCAAGACAGGGGGGAGGGCACTGAAGCTTTCTTT,CASSLEQDRGEGTEAFF,TRBJ1-1,TRBD1,-,TRBV5-5
TGTGCCAGCAGTTACGATCAGGGCGATACCTACGAGCAGTACTTC,CASSYDQGDTYEQYF,TRBJ2-7,-,-,TRBV6-6
TGTGCCAGCAGCCAAGGACTAGCGGGGGGGCTGTCAGATACGCAGTATTTT,CASSQGLAGGLSDTQYF,TRBJ2-3,TRBD2,-,TRBV7-2
TGTGCCAGCTCACCACCGGACTGGGTGGAGCAGTTCTTC,CASSPPDWVEQFF,TRBJ2-1,-,-,TRBV18
TGCGCCAGCAGCCAGGCCGGGCCCCACACCGGGGAGCTGTTTTTT,CASSQAGPHTGELFF,TRBJ2-2,-,-,TRBV4-1
TGTGCCAGCAGTGAAAGCCGCCGGCTATACGAGCAGTACTTC,CASSESRRLYEQYF,TRBJ2-7,-,-,TRBV6-1
TGTGCCAGCAGTTTGATTCTTAGCTCTGGAAACACCATATATTTT,CASSLILSSGNTIYF,TRBJ1-3,-,-,TRBV28
TGCGCCAGCAGCTGGAGCGGGGGGATGGCAGATACGCAGTATTTT,CASSWSGGMADTQYF,TRBJ2-3,TRBD2,-,TRBV5-1
TGTGCCAGCAGGAAAGACAGGAACACTGAAGCTTTCTTT,CASRKDRNTEAFF,TRBJ1-1,-,few,TRBV6-1
TGTGCCTGGAGTGAGGAACAGCTACACCTTCTTAACTATGGCTACACCTTC,CAWSEEQLHLLNYGYTF,TRBJ1-2,-,-,TRBV30
TGTGCCAGCACCCGACACAGGGATGAGGGTTCACGACTTGAATTTGGCAATCAGCCCCAGCATTTT,CASTRHRDEGSRLEFGNQPQHF,TRBJ1-5,-,once,TRBV28
TGTGCCAGCAGCGTAGGGCATCGGAATCTTAGTAATGAAAAACTGTTTTTT,CASSVGHRNLSNEKLFF,TRBJ1-4,-,-,TRBV9
TGTGCCAGCAGTTCTCTCGGCGGCCATAATAAGCCTACTAGCACAGATACGCAGTATTTT,CASSSLGGHNKPTSTDTQYF,TRBJ2-3,-,-,TRBV27
TGTGCCAGCAGTCCTCCGCCCGAGGACAAGCGGGACACTGAAGCTTTCTTT,CASSPPPEDKRDTEAFF,TRBJ1-1,-,-,TRBV28
TGTGCCAGCCAAAAGAGCGGGACCTCCTACGAGCAGTACTTC,CASQKSGTSYEQYF,TRBJ2-7,TRBD2,-,TRBV27
TGTGCCAGCAGTTTATATGGCCGACGGACCACTGAAGCTTTCTTT,CASSLYGRRTTEAFF,TRBJ1-1,-,-,TRBV27
TGCGCCAGCAGCCAAGGGGCTCCCGGGGAGCTGTTTTTT,CASSQGAPGELFF,TRBJ2-2,-,-,TRBV4-3
TGTGCCAGTAGTATAGGGAGGGGTAGGTCTCCAGGCTACACCTTC,CASSIGRGRSPGYTF,TRBJ1-2,-,-,TRBV19
TGTGCCACCAGCAGAGATCGGGGCAGGGGCCTCGGTCAGCCCCAGCATTTT,CATSRDRGRGLGQPQHF,TRBJ1-5,-,-,TRBV15
TGCGCCAGCAGACCCCCCGGCGGCCCGATCTATGGCTACACCTTC,CASRPPGGPIYGYTF,TRBJ1-2,-,-,TRBV4-1
TGCGCCAGCAGCCCGCTGGCCTTGGGACAGAGTATTAACTATGGCTACACCTTC,CASSPLALGQSINYGYTF,TRBJ1-2,TRBD1,-,TRBV4-3
TGTGCCAGCAGTTACTCCCAGGGCGACCTATCCTATGGCTACACCTTC,CASSYSQGDLSYGYTF,TRBJ1-2,-,-,TRBV6-6
TGTGCCAGCAGCTTGGGGGTCGCGGACTACTGGGAGACCCAGTACTTC,CASSLGVADYWETQYF,TRBJ2-5,-,-,TRBV5-5
TGTGCCAGCAAAGAGACTAGCGCAGATACGCAGTATTTT,CASKETSADTQYF,TRBJ2-3,TRBD2,-,TRBV2
TGTGCCTGGAGTGTCCTCCAAGCGGGGTCCTACGAGCAGTACTTC,CAWSVLQAGSYEQYF,TRBJ2-7,TRBD2,-,TRBV30
TGTGCCAGTAGTGGGGGGACAGCGGGTAAAGCTTTCTTT,CASSGGTAGKAFF,TRBJ1-1,TRBD1,-,TRBV19
TGTGCCAGCAGTTACTCGAGGCGGAACACTGAAGCTTTCTTT,CASSYSRRNTEAFF,TRBJ1-1,-,-,TRBV6-6
TGTGCCAGCAGCTTATGGGACAGGGACGGCATTCAGTACTTC,CASSLWDRDGIQYF,TRBJ2-4,TRBD1,-,TRBV7-9
TGTGCCAGCAGTTTATCAATCCGGAGTATATTAACTGGGGCCAACGTCCTGACTTTC,CASSLSIRSILTGANVLTF,TRBJ2-6,-,-,TRBV27
TGCGCCAGCAGCCTGGACAGGGTGAGAGGCTACACCTTC,CASSLDRVRGYTF,TRBJ1-2,TRBD1,-,TRBV5-1
TGTGCCAGCAGCCCCCTCACTCCGGGCCGTGGGGCTTTCTTT,CASSPLTPGRGAFF,TRBJ1-1,-,-,TRBV7-9
TGTGCTAGTGGTTTAGGACAGAAAGGTTATCAGCCCCAGCATTTT,CASGLGQKGYQPQHF,TRBJ1-5,-,-,TRBV12-5
TGTGCGCCGTGCCGGGTTAGCTCCTACAATGAGCAGTTCTTC,CAPCRVSSYNEQFF,TRBJ2-1,-,-,TRBV7-2
TGCGCCAGCACAGAGGGACTCTCCTCCTACGAGCAGTACTTC,CASTEGLSSYEQYF,TRBJ2-7,-,-,TRBV5-1
TGCGCCAGCAGCTCGCGACTAGCGGGGAGCTCCTACGAGCAGTACTTC,CASSSRLAGSSYEQYF,TRBJ2-7,TRBD2,-,TRBV4-1
TGTGCCAGCAGCTTAAAGTCCCGGGGCAGGGTCAGCTCACCCCTCCACTTT,CASSLKSRGRVSSPLHF,TRBJ1-6,-,-,TRBV7-2
TGTGCCAGCAGCCAAAGCGGGAGCTCCTACAATGAGCAGTTCTTC,CASSQSGSSYNEQFF,TRBJ2-1,TRBD2,-,TRBV11-2
TGTGCCAGCAGTTTATGCGATTTGGGCACCTATGGCTACACCTTC,CASSLCDLGTYGYTF,TRBJ1-2,-,-,TRBV28
TGTGCCAGCAGCGGGACAGTCTATGGCTACACCTTC,CASSGTVYGYTF,TRBJ1-2,TRBD1,-,TRBV5-6
TGTGCCAGCAGCCCCCGTAGTAGCGGGGGGGATAACACCGGGGAGCTGTTTTTT,CASSPRSSGGDNTGELFF,TRBJ2-2,TRBD2,-,TRBV9
TGTGCCAGCAGTTACTCGTGGGGACAGAACCAAGAGACCCAGTACTTC,CASSYSWGQNQETQYF,TRBJ2-5,TRBD1,-,TRBV6-5
TGTGCCAGCAGTCTCCGACAGGGGAAAGATGAAGGCTACACCTTC,CASSLRQGKDEGYTF,TRBJ1-2,TRBD1,-,TRBV27
TGCGCCAGCAGCCAAGACCCGGTTAACTATGGCTACACCTTC,CASSQDPVNYGYTF,TRBJ1-2,-,-,TRBV4-1
TGTGCCAGCAGTTTAAAGGGGAAGGGCAATCAGCCCCAGCATTTT,CASSLKGKGNQPQHF,TRBJ1-5,-,-,TRBV27
TGTGCCAGCAGCAGGAATACGCAGTATTTT,CASSRNTQYF,TRBJ2-3,-,-,TRBV28
TGTGCCAGCAGAGCAGGACAGGGAATTACCCTCGGGTCCTACGAGCAGTACTTC,CASRAGQGITLGSYEQYF,TRBJ2-7,TRBD1,-,TRBV28
TGTGCCAGCAGTGAAGAAGGACTGCTGTACTATGGCTACACCTTC,CASSEEGLLYYGYTF,TRBJ1-2,-,-,TRBV6-1